This note documents a single T cell receptor (beta chain) sequence. Its antigen is not known. Produced via immunoSEQ multiplex PCR; TCRdb's table is partial and in-frame only. The data show fewer than 120,000 clones, with roughly nine tenths seen just once and approximately 1.9% held by the top ten. The data were taken from a study of cytomegalovirus exposure and HLA in healthy donors. Whole-study findings and limits: Listed as cytomegalovirus-associated were 150 or so TCR beta chains. Most observed TCR sequences were rare, whereas some public TCRs were detected in many donors. It was confirmed in vitro that a few of the CMV-associated chains were specific for CMV antigens.

A roughly 130-subject validation cohort, separate from the approximately 670-subject first cohort, supplied the donors. Trimming stripped 3 bases from V and 4 bases from J, with 19 bases between. CDR1 is SGDLS and CDR2 is YYNGEE in the germline V gene. The CDR3 contains 16 residues. V and J are TRBV9 and TRBJ1-2; the D gene is possibly TRBD1 (5 bases). Material: PBMCs. This clonotype originated in a woman aged 18-29 years in good health and CMV-seronegative. The CDR3 here is CASSGGSRAHGYGYTF. CDR3 nucleotides: TGTGCCAGCAGCGGAGGTTCCAGGGCGCACGGCTATGGCTACACCTTC.